This record looks at one TCR beta chain sequence and its context. V was clipped by 5 bases and J by 4 bases, with 14 bases between them. The CDR3 is made up of 15 amino acids. The germline CDR1 and CDR2 sequences are SGHTA and FQGTGA. This entry comes from a study of shared clonotypes between healthy human individuals. Data came from immunoSEQ multiplex PCR; TCRdb stores just in-frame clones and leaves some out. The top ten hold around 1.8% of the sample, which has some 680,000 clones, 60% to 75% seen once. The chain combines TRBV7-3 with TRBJ2-2, with D perhaps TRBD2 (6 bases). This TCR was sampled from a woman in her twenties or thirties in good health. Sample: memory CD4+ T cells sorted from blood. Subset indicated: CD45RA-negative fraction. The CDR3: CASSPAGGRTGELFF. The CDR3 nucleotides read TGTGCCAGCAGCCCAGCCGGGGGTCGCACCGGGGAGCTGTTTTTT.